This is a list of T cell receptor beta chains from one sample in a study of T cell responses to AZD1222 COVID-19 vaccine. Here immunoSEQ multiplex PCR was the method, and the copy in TCRdb shows in-frame clones only, minus some. The sample lists nearly 110,000 clones; 90% were seen once. The sample in question was peripheral blood, obtained 28 days after the second AZD1222 dose. These receptors all stem from an adult who received the AZD1222 COVID-19 vaccine. Both conserved end residues are part of each CDR3. Each record gives: clone size, D gene, V gene, J gene, CDR3 DNA, CDR3 protein. D genes are given only for firm matches. Size is omitted from some rows. Given values are once, few, many or a class for expanded clones.

-	-	TRBV2	TRBJ2-3	TGTGCCAGCAACCGACAGGCCCGCACAGATACGCAGTATTTT	CASNRQARTDTQYF
-	-	TRBV7-2	TRBJ1-1	TGTGCCAGCAGCCTATTAACAGGGAATGCTTTCTTT	CASSLLTGNAFF
-	TRBD2	TRBV2	TRBJ2-3	TGTGCCAGCAGTGTGGTCGGGGGGGTGGCAGATACGCAGTATTTT	CASSVVGGVADTQYF
few	-	TRBV5-1	TRBJ2-5	TGCGCCAGCGGACCTAAAACCCTCGAAGAGACCCAGTACTTC	CASGPKTLEETQYF
-	TRBD1	TRBV7-2	TRBJ1-2	TGTGCCAGCAGCCCCAAGACAGGAGGGGGCCTATATGGCTACACCTTC	CASSPKTGGGLYGYTF
-	TRBD1	TRBV19	TRBJ1-5	TGTGCCAGTAGTTCCGGACAGGGAGGCAATCAGCCCCAGCATTTT	CASSSGQGGNQPQHF
-	TRBD1	TRBV19	TRBJ2-7	TGTGCCAGTAGTTATCAGGGGGCCAAGCAGTACTTC	CASSYQGAKQYF
few	-	TRBV19	TRBJ1-5	TGTGCCACTGGATGGGGGCCTGATCAGCCCCAGCATTTT	CATGWGPDQPQHF
-	-	TRBV4-3	TRBJ1-2	TGCGCCAGCAGCCAAGCGGGGGGTGTATTGGACTATGGCTACACCTTC	CASSQAGGVLDYGYTF
once	TRBD2	TRBV7-3	TRBJ2-2	TGTGCCAGCAGCTCCCTAGCGGGGGGAAACACCGGGGAGCTGTTTTTT	CASSSLAGGNTGELFF
-	TRBD2	TRBV7-9	TRBJ2-5	TGTGCCAGCAGCCGACTAGCGGGGCTCCAAGAGACCCAGTACTTC	CASSRLAGLQETQYF
once	-	TRBV4-3	TRBJ1-2	TGCGCCAGCAGGCAGGGTTTAGGGAACTATGGCTACACCTTC	CASRQGLGNYGYTF
-	-	TRBV7-9	TRBJ2-1	TGTGCCAGCAGCTTAATCTACGGGCCTAGCCCCAATGAGCAGTTCTTC	CASSLIYGPSPNEQFF
-	TRBD2	TRBV10-3	TRBJ2-3	TGTGCCATCAGTGAGAAGACTAGCGGGGGGGCGGCGGGCACAGATACGCAGTATTTT	CAISEKTSGGAAGTDTQYF
-	-	TRBV2	TRBJ1-2	TGTGCCAGCGGCCCGCTCCGGGGGACCTATGGCTACACCTTC	CASGPLRGTYGYTF
-	-	TRBV10-3	TRBJ1-5	TGTGCCATCAGTGCGGGGGAGAGCAATCAGCCCCAGCATTTT	CAISAGESNQPQHF
-	-	TRBV7-7	TRBJ2-6	TGTGCTAGCAGCTTAGCAGGGACTGGGGCCAACGTCCTGACTTTC	CASSLAGTGANVLTF
-	-	TRBV12-3/TRBV12-4	TRBJ2-2	TGTGCCAGCAGTTTGGCGGGCCGCGGGGAGCTGTTTTTT	CASSLAGRGELFF
few	TRBD1	TRBV27	TRBJ2-7	TGTGCCAGCAGCAGGACAGGGCAATACGAGCAGTACTTC	CASSRTGQYEQYF
-	-	TRBV12-3/TRBV12-4	TRBJ1-4	TGTGCCAGCATCTTGGGGGCGAAACTGTTTTTT	CASILGAKLFF
-	-	TRBV30	TRBJ1-3	TGTGCCTGGAGCTCGTATCTCGGAAACACCATATATTTT	CAWSSYLGNTIYF
-	-	TRBV24-1	TRBJ1-1	TGTGCCACCAGTGATTTGCCCCAGGGTGACACTGAAGCTTTCTTT	CATSDLPQGDTEAFF
-	TRBD1	TRBV18	TRBJ1-1	TGTGCCAGCCTTGGCGGGACAGCGAACACTGAAGCTTTCTTT	CASLGGTANTEAFF
-	-	TRBV6-5	TRBJ1-1	TGTGCCAGCAGTTACGGATTTGGGACTGAAGCTTTCTTT	CASSYGFGTEAFF
-	-	TRBV29-1	TRBJ2-7	TGCAGCGTTGCCACAAGCGAGGGGTCCGTAAATTGGGACTACGAGCAGTACTTC	CSVATSEGSVNWDYEQYF
-	TRBD1	TRBV30	TRBJ1-4	TGTGCCTGGGAAGAGTCCGGGACAGGGACTGAAAAACTGTTTTTT	CAWEESGTGTEKLFF
-	-	TRBV27	TRBJ1-2	TGTGCCAGCAGTTTAGAGAGTGGGGCGGGCTACACCTTC	CASSLESGAGYTF
-	-	TRBV19	TRBJ2-5	TGTGCCAGTTCACCATTGGGGGGGGCCCAAGAGACCCAGTACTTC	CASSPLGGAQETQYF
once	TRBD1	TRBV5-1	TRBJ1-2	TGCGCCAGCAGCTTGGATCTTGTCAAGGGACAGGGAGGGTATGGCTACACCTTC	CASSLDLVKGQGGYGYTF
few	-	TRBV19	TRBJ1-3	TGTGCCAGTAACTTGGGATCGGGAAACACCATATATTTT	CASNLGSGNTIYF
-	TRBD1	TRBV10-3	TRBJ1-2	TGTGCCATCAGTGAAGGCGGGACAGGGGCCCGCTATGGCTACACCTTC	CAISEGGTGARYGYTF
once	-	TRBV19	TRBJ2-2	TGTGCCAGTAGGCCTCTGGGGGCAGCGAACACCGGGGAGCTGTTTTTT	CASRPLGAANTGELFF